These 8 T cell receptor beta chains originate from one sample sequenced in a study of cytomegalovirus exposure and HLA in healthy donors (dated by TCRdb to 2017 to 2019). The library was made by the immunoSEQ multiplex PCR assay. In its TCRdb copy, this immuneACCESS table keeps in-frame sequences only and misses some clones. Where compared with another copy, unresolved V genes explain less than half of these, and the others have no known cause. This sample has about 150,000 clones in its table, and about 86% of those were observed once. Jointly, the top ten make up approximately 2% of the sample. Material for sequencing was PBMCs. These receptors were obtained from a human donor in good health.

In DNA form, the CDR3 reads TGTGCCAGCAGCTTGTACAGCTCTGGAAACACCATATATTTT. Residues: CASSLYSSGNTIYF. The V call is TRBV5-6, the J call TRBJ1-3; D uncertain. The length of the CDR3 is 14 residues. Germline assignment: CDR1 SGHDT and CDR2 YYEEEE. Trimming removed 1 base at V and 0 bases at J, with 5 bases between.

This clone appeared a single time. V and J are TRBV1 and TRBJ1-1. TRBV1 is an annotated pseudogene. The CDR3 extends over 17 amino acids. As DNA, the CDR3 is TGCACCAGCAGCCAAGAAAGGAGGCACCCCGAAGGGACTGAAGCTTTCTTT. It specifies CTSSQERRHPEGTEAFF.

The chain links TRBV5-1 to TRBJ2-3; 7 nucleotides agree with TRBD1. Trimming removed 5 bases from V and 0 bases from J; junction bases left unmatched: 3. This CDR3 spans 14 amino acids. Germline CDR1 reads SGHRS; CDR2 reads YFSETQ. CDR3 sequence: CASSTGQSTDTQYF. In DNA form, the CDR3 reads TGCGCCAGCAGTACGGGACAGAGCACAGATACGCAGTATTTT.

The chain uses TRBV5-1 and TRBJ1-2, with TRBD1 matching 7 bases. The V and J ends lost 3 bases and 5 bases, in that order; junction bases with no gene match: 7. Germline assignment: CDR1 SGHRS and CDR2 YFSETQ. The CDR3 spans 14 residues. The CDR3 nucleotides are TGCGCCAGCAGCTCGGGACAGTCTCGATATGGCTACACCTTC. This gives the protein CASSSGQSRYGYTF.

The chain has TRBV28 and TRBJ2-5, with TRBD1 as a possible D gene (5 bases). The CDR3 has 15 residues. Germline lookup yields CDR1 MDHEN and CDR2 SYDVKM. V was trimmed by 8 bases and J by 1 base, leaving 17 bases between them. In DNA, the CDR3 is TGTGCCAGCGGGCGGACACCCAAACCCCAAGAGACCCAGTACTTC. It codes for CASGRTPKPQETQYF.

This clone was counted a few times. J is TRBJ2-1 and V is TRBV5-1; 10 nucleotides align to TRBD1. After removal of 5 bases from V and 7 bases from J, the junction contained 6 bases not matched to a gene. CDR1 is SGHRS and CDR2 is YFSETQ in the germline V gene. The CDR3 has 14 amino acids. CDR3 loop: CASRGTGDSNEQFF. Written as DNA, the CDR3 is TGCGCCAGCAGAGGGACAGGGGACTCAAATGAGCAGTTCTTC.

J is TRBJ2-2 and V is TRBV6-4; D is unclear. Germline CDR1 and CDR2: MRHNA and SNTAGT. The CDR3 has 13 amino acids. V lost 2 bases to trimming and J lost 6 bases, with 7 bases between them. Here the CDR3 reads CASSDRVAGELFF. CDR3 nucleotides: TGTGCCAGCAGTGACCGGGTTGCCGGGGAGCTGTTTTTT.

This chain links TRBV19 with TRBJ1-5; D gene ambiguous. The germline gives CDR1 LNHDA, CDR2 SQIVND (reference sequence). With 3 bases removed from V and 6 bases from J, the gap between germline ends came to 9 bases. CDR3 length: 13 residues. CDR3 bases: TGTGCCAGTAGTATTGCGAGGATTCAGCCCCAGCATTTT. Translated, it gives CASSIARIQPQHF.